This T cell receptor beta chain stems from a study of blood T cell repertoires in COVID-19. Study as a whole: The origin of the acute and convalescent COVID-19 samples was the United States, Italy and Spain.

Sequencing was performed with immunoSEQ multiplex PCR; in TCRdb, only in-frame clones are kept and a portion is missing. There are over 150,000 clones in the sample; 80% to 85% occur only once, and around 8% lies in the top ten. This CDR3 has 15 amino acids. Germline V CDR1 and CDR2: MNHEY, SVGEGT. The ends lost 6 bases at V and 1 base at J; junction bases unmatched: 8. This clonotype was sampled from a woman in her sixties or seventies with COVID-19, enrolled during active disease. The genes are TRBV6-2 or TRBV6-3 and TRBJ1-1; 7 bases line up with TRBD1. The sample consisted of peripheral blood. The chain's CDR3 is CASSVSGQPNTEAFF. In DNA, the CDR3 is TGTGCCAGCAGCGTGTCGGGACAGCCGAACACTGAAGCTTTCTTT.